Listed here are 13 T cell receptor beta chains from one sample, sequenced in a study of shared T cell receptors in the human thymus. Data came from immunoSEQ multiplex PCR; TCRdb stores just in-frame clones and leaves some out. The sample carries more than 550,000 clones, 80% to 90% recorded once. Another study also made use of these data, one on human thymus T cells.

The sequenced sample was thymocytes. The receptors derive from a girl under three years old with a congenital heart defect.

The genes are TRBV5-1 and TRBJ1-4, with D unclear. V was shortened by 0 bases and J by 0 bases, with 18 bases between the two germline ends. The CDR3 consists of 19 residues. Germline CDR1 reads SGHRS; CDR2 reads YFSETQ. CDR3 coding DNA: TGCGCCAGCAGCTTGGCCTCCTGGTCTGACGGGGCAACTAATGAAAAACTGTTTTTT. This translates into CASSLASWSDGATNEKLFF. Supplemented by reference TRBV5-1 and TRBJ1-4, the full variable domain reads KAGVTQTPRYLIKTRGQQVTLSCSPISGHRSVSWYQQTPGQGLQFLFEYFSETQRNKGNFPGRFSGRQFSNSRSEMNVSTLELGDSALYLCASSLASWSDGATNEKLFFGSGTQLSVL.

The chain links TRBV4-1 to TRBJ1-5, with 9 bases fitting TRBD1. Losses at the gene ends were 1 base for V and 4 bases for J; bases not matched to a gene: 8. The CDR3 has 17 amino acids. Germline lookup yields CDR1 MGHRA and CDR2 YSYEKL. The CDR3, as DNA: TGCGCCAGCAGCCAAGCCTTTCAGGACAGGGGAAATCAGCCCCAGCATTTT. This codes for CASSQAFQDRGNQPQHF.

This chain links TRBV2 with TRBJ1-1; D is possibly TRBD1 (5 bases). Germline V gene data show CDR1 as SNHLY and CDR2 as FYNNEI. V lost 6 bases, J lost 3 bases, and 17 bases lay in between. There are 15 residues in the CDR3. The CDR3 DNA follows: TGTGCCAGCAGATCCAGGGAGGTTGGCGACACTGAAGCTTTCTTT. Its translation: CASRSREVGDTEAFF.

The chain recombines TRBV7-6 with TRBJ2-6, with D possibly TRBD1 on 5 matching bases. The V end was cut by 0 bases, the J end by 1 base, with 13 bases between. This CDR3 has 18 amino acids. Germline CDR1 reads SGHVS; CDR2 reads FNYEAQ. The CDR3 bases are TGTGCCAGCAGCTTAGCCGATAGACAGTATTCTGGGGCCAACGTCCTGACTTTC. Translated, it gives CASSLADRQYSGANVLTF. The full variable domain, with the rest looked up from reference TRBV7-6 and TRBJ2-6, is GAGVSQSPRYKVTKRGQDVALRCDPISGHVSLYWYRQALGQGPEFLTYFNYEAQQDKSGLPNDRFSAERPEGSISTLTIQRTEQRDSAMYRCASSLADRQYSGANVLTFGAGSRLTVL.

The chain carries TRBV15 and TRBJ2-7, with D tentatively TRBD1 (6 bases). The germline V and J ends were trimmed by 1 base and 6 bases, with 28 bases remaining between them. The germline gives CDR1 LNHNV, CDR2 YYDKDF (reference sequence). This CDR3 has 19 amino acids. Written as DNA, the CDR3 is TGTGCCACCAGCAGAGGTACCAGCTTCCGGGACAAAAAAAGGAGCGAGCAGTACTTC. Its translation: CATSRGTSFRDKKRSEQYF.

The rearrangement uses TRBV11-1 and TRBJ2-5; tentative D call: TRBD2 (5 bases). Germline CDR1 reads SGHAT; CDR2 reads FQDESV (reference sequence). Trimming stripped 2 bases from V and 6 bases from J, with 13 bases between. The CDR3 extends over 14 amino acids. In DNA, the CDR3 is TGTGCCAGCAGCTTACGGGTTCGACTACAGACCCAGTACTTC. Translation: CASSLRVRLQTQYF.

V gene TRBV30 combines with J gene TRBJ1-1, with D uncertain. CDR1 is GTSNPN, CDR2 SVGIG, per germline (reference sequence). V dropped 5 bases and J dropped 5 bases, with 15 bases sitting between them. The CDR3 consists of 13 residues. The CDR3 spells CAWGNGLSTEAFF. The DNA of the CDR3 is TGTGCCTGGGGAAATGGACTTTCGACTGAAGCTTTCTTT.

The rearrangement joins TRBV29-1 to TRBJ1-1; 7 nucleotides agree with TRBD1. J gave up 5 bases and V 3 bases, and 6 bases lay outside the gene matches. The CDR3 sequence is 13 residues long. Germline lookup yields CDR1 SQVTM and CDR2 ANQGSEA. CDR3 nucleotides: TGCAGCGTTGATAGGGGGCCCGGGACTGAAGCTTTCTTT. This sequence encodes CSVDRGPGTEAFF.

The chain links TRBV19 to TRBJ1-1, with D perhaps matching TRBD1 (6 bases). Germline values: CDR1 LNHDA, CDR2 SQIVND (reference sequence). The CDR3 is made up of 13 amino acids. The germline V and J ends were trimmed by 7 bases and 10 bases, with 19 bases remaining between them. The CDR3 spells CASTIGDISAAFF. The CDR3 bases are TGTGCCAGTACCATAGGGGACATTTCGGCAGCTTTCTTT.

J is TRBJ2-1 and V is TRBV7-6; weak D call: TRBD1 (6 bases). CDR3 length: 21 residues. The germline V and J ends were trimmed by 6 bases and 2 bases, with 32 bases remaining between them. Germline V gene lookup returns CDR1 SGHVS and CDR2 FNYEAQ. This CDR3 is CASSPIPGQLEPLIPYNEQFF. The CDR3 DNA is TGTGCCAGCAGTCCCATTCCGGGACAACTAGAGCCCTTAATCCCCTACAATGAGCAGTTCTTC. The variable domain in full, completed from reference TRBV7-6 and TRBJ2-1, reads GAGVSQSPRYKVTKRGQDVALRCDPISGHVSLYWYRQALGQGPEFLTYFNYEAQQDKSGLPNDRFSAERPEGSISTLTIQRTEQRDSAMYRCASSPIPGQLEPLIPYNEQFFGPGTRLTVL.

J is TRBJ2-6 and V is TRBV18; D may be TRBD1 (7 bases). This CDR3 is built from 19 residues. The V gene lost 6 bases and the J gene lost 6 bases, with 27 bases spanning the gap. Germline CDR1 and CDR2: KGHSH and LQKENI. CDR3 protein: CASSRAGKGANVTANVLTF. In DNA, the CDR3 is TGTGCCAGCTCTCGCGCGGGGAAGGGGGCCAACGTTACGGCCAACGTCCTGACTTTC.

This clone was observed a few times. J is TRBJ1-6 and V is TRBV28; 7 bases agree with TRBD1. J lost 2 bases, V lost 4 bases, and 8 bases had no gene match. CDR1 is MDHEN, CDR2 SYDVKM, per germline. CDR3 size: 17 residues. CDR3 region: CASSSSQGTPYNSPLHF. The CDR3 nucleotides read TGTGCCAGCAGTTCCTCACAGGGGACACCCTATAATTCACCCCTCCACTTT. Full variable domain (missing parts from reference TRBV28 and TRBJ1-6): DVKVTQSSRYLVKRTGEKVFLECVQDMDHENMFWYRQDPGLGLRLIYFSYDVKMKEKGDIPEGYSVSREKKERFSLILESASTNQTSMYLCASSSSQGTPYNSPLHFGNGTRLTVT.

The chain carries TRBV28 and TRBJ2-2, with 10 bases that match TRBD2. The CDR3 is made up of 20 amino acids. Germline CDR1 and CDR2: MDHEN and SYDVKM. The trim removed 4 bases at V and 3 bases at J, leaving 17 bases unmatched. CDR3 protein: CASSSAASGGSTSDTGELFF. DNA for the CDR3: TGTGCCAGCAGTTCGGCGGCTAGCGGGGGATCAACCTCTGACACCGGGGAGCTGTTTTTT.